This T cell receptor beta chain derives from a study of somatic mutations in cytotoxic T cells in rheumatoid arthritis. Using positive magnetic bead selection on an AutoMACS, CD4+ and CD8+ cells were isolated, after which their purity was checked by flow cytometry. The CDR3 has 15 residues. Trimming cost V 3 bases and J 2 bases, with 11 bases left between them. CDR1 and CDR2 (germline): LNHDA, SQIVND (reference sequence). The assay was immunoSEQ multiplex PCR, and TCRdb's table has in-frame clones only and misses some. The table lists about 11,000 clones, roughly 70% of them singletons, with roughly 11% in the top ten.

This chain uses TRBV19 with TRBJ1-5; D is possibly TRBD1 (6 bases). The sequenced sample consisted of CD8+ T cells sorted from blood. The receptor was derived from a woman aged 40 to 50 in good health. Here the CDR3 reads CASSISAGGNQPQHF. The CDR3 coding sequence is TGTGCCAGTAGTATTTCGGCAGGGGGCAATCAGCCCCAGCATTTT.